This entry lists 21 T cell receptor beta chains sequenced from one sample in a study of blood T cells in healthy people across ages. Through a sample-barcoded 5' primer and a J-beta primer mix, a second PCR was run for roughly 7 to 11 cycles. Each CDR3 protein gets one entry after TCRdb re-called the 5' RACE reads with MiXCR. The table records just over 1 million distinct CDR3 sequences, 40% to 50% of them present only once. Sequencing was performed on blood. The receptor set was obtained from a woman aged 60 to 75 in good health.

The genes are TRBV5-1 and TRBJ2-1; 7 nucleotides match TRBD2. The ends lost 4 bases at V and 6 bases at J; junction bases unmatched: 7. This CDR3 contains 14 residues. CDR1 is SGHRS, CDR2 YFSETQ, per germline. CDR3 amino acids: CASSPGLGFNEQFF. Written as DNA, the CDR3 is TGCGCCAGCAGCCCCGGACTAGGATTCAATGAGCAGTTCTTC.

The chain combines TRBV9 with TRBJ2-5, with D maybe TRBD2 (6 bases). Germline-derived CDR1 and CDR2 are SGDLS and YYNGEE. V was pared by 0 bases and J by 5 bases, with 17 bases between. This CDR3 spans 16 amino acids. CDR3 residues: CASSVAAAGSLETQYF. In nucleotides, the CDR3 is TGTGCCAGCAGCGTAGCCGCCGCCGGGAGTTTGGAGACCCAGTACTTC. The whole variable domain, filled in from reference TRBV9 and TRBJ2-5, reads DSGVTQTPKHLITATGQRVTLRCSPRSGDLSVYWYQQSLDQGLQFLIQYYNGEERAKGNILERFSAQQFPDLHSELNLSSLELGDSALYFCASSVAAAGSLETQYFGPGTRLLVL.

A word on this clonotype: A much larger clone sits a single nucleotide away, making a read error possible. V and J are TRBV25-1 and TRBJ2-3; D ambiguous. The germline gives CDR1 MGHDK, CDR2 SYGVNS. The CDR3 spans 10 residues. DNA for the CDR3: TGTGCCAGCAGTTTAGATACGCGGTATTTT. Translation gives CASSLDTRYF.

The genes are TRBV9 and TRBJ2-1, with 13 bases that match TRBD2. Germline CDR1 is SGDLS and CDR2 is YYNGEE. The CDR3 is 18 residues long. The J segment lost 1 base and the V segment lost 4 bases, leaving 8 bases of the junction unmatched. CDR3 coding DNA: TGTGCCAGCAGCCCCACTAGCGGGAGGGCCCAATCCTACAATGAGCAGTTCTTC. It is translated as CASSPTSGRAQSYNEQFF.

V and J are TRBV12-3 or TRBV12-4 and TRBJ1-2; 7 bases line up with TRBD1. The CDR3 consists of 16 residues. V was pared by 6 bases and J by 6 bases, with 16 bases of the junction left unmatched. CDR3 nucleotides: TGTGCCAGCAGAAATACCTACCTTACAGGGGATAATGGCTACACCTTC. Its translation is CASRNTYLTGDNGYTF.

CDR3 residues: CASSGGTSGRPNEQFF. The CDR3 DNA reads TGTGCCAGCAGCGGCGGGACTAGCGGGAGACCCAATGAGCAGTTCTTC. The rearrangement uses TRBV7-9 and TRBJ2-1, with 14 positions matching TRBD2. The junction had 6 bases not matched to a gene; V was cut back by 5 bases and J by 6 bases. Germline assignment: CDR1 SEHNR and CDR2 FQNEAQ (reference sequence). This CDR3 has 16 amino acids.

There are many counts of this clonotype. This chain uses TRBV5-1 with TRBJ2-7; possible D gene TRBD2, 6 bases. CDR3 length equals 13 residues. Between the trimmed V and J ends, which lost 5 bases and 0 bases, there was a span of 9 bases. The germline CDR1 and CDR2 sequences are SGHRS and YFSETQ. The CDR3 coding sequence is TGCGCCAGCAGTGGAGGGAGCTCCTACGAGCAGTACTTC. This sequence encodes CASSGGSSYEQYF.

This chain joins TRBV15 and TRBJ1-2; 10 bases line up with TRBD1. V trimming: 5 bases; J trimming: 5 bases; junction bases outside the gene matches: 5. CDR1 is LNHNV and CDR2 is YYDKDF in the germline V gene (reference sequence). The CDR3 is made up of 14 amino acids. CDR3 loop: CATSEGTGVYGYTF. The CDR3 region has the DNA TGTGCCACCAGCGAAGGGACAGGGGTTTATGGCTACACCTTC.

With regard to this clonotype: Germline and junction disagree at one end, which may indicate a read error. The rearrangement joins TRBV6-5 to TRBJ2-1, with TRBD2 matching 13 bases. This CDR3 has 14 residues. Germline V lookup: CDR1 MNHEY, CDR2 SVGAGI. CDR3 DNA: TGTGCCTGCAGTGGACTAGCGGGAGACTGGGAGCAGTTCTTC. Amino acid sequence: CACSGLAGDWEQFF.

This chain links TRBV27 with TRBJ2-3; no clear D. The CDR3 consists of 14 residues. Trimming took off 1 base at V and 5 bases at J, with 10 bases between the two ends. The germline gives CDR1 MNHEY, CDR2 SMNVEV (reference sequence). The CDR3 is CASSLFPRVDTQYF. Written as DNA, the CDR3 is TGTGCCAGCAGTTTATTTCCTAGAGTAGATACGCAGTATTTT.

With regard to this clonotype: A single base separates this from a much larger clone, so it may be a read error. The genes are TRBV7-9 and TRBJ1-6; 7 bases line up with TRBD1. CDR3 length: 13 amino acids. CDR1 and CDR2 from the germline V gene are SEHNR and FQNEAQ (reference sequence). The DNA of the CDR3 is TGTGCCAGCGGCCGGTACAGGGGAACACCCCCCCACTTT. Translating gives CASGRYRGTPPHF. Combining the CDR3 with reference TRBV7-9 and TRBJ1-6 gives the whole variable domain DTGVSQNPRHKITKRGQNVTFRCDPISEHNRLYWYRQTLGQGPEFLTYFQNEAQLEKSRLLSDRFSAERPKGSFSTLEIQRTEQGDSAMYLCASGRYRGTPPHFGNGTRLTVT.

This clonotype was recorded a few times. V and J are TRBV27 and TRBJ1-5; no clear D. Trimming took off 5 bases at V and 4 bases at J, with 9 bases between the two ends. The germline V gene has CDR1 MNHEY and CDR2 SMNVEV (reference sequence). This CDR3 spans 13 amino acids. CDR3 sequence (DNA): TGTGCCAGCAGTCCCTGGGGAAATCAGCCCCAGCATTTT. As protein: CASSPWGNQPQHF.

The gene calls are TRBV6-1 and TRBJ1-5; 8 nucleotides align to TRBD1. CDR1 MNHNS and CDR2 SASEGT come from the germline V gene. J gave up 9 bases and V 7 bases, and 11 bases lay outside the gene matches. This CDR3 has 14 residues. The CDR3: CASKLTGGSWPQHF. DNA for the CDR3: TGTGCCAGCAAACTCACAGGGGGGAGTTGGCCCCAGCATTTT.

This chain joins TRBV5-1 and TRBJ1-1; 8 bases agree with TRBD1. After removal of 4 bases from V and 1 base from J, the junction contained 9 bases not matched to a gene. Per the germline V gene, CDR1 is SGHRS and CDR2 is YFSETQ. CDR3 length equals 16 residues. The chain's CDR3 is CASSSTRTGPNTEAFF. CDR3 coding DNA: TGCGCCAGCAGCAGTACCCGGACAGGGCCGAACACTGAAGCTTTCTTT.

The genes are TRBV20-1 and TRBJ2-3; D possibly uses TRBD1 or TRBD2 (5 bases each). The V end lost 4 bases, the J end lost 5 bases, and 13 bases lay between the germline ends. CDR3 length equals 13 residues. Germline CDR1 and CDR2: DFQATT and SNEGSKA (reference sequence). The chain's CDR3 is CSAIFGGKDTQYF. CDR3 bases: TGCAGTGCTATCTTTGGGGGAAAAGATACGCAGTATTTT.

There are a few counts of this clonotype. The chain joins TRBV6-1 to TRBJ2-3; TRBD2 agrees at 14 bases. The CDR3 extends over 15 amino acids. The ends lost 6 bases at V and 9 bases at J; junction bases unmatched: 8. The germline V gene has CDR1 MNHNS and CDR2 SASEGT. CDR3 sequence: CASRPTSGRANTQYF. The CDR3 coding sequence is TGTGCCAGCAGACCGACTAGCGGGAGGGCCAACACGCAGTATTTT.

The chain uses TRBV7-9 and TRBJ2-3; possible D gene TRBD2, 5 bases. This CDR3 has 10 residues. Germline values: CDR1 SEHNR, CDR2 FQNEAQ (reference sequence). V dropped 11 bases and J dropped 4 bases, with 7 bases sitting between them. The CDR3 bases are TGTGCCCCCGGGGCAGATACGCAGTATTTT. This sequence encodes CAPGADTQYF.

The chain recombines TRBV7-2 with TRBJ2-3; 12 positions match TRBD2. This CDR3 spans 16 amino acids. Germline values: CDR1 SGHTA, CDR2 FQGNSA. After removal of 5 bases from V and 4 bases from J, the junction contained 7 bases not matched to a gene. CDR3 residues: CASSPRTSGNADTQYF. Here the CDR3 DNA reads TGTGCCAGCAGCCCGAGGACTAGCGGGAATGCAGATACGCAGTATTTT.

The chain couples TRBV19 to TRBJ2-3; tentatively, D is TRBD1 (5 bases). The CDR3 is made up of 14 amino acids. V lost 6 bases to trimming and J lost 0 bases, with 10 bases between them. CDR1 is LNHDA and CDR2 is SQIVND in the germline V gene (reference sequence). The CDR3 sequence is CASRRTPSTDTQYF. Here the CDR3 DNA reads TGTGCCAGTAGGAGGACACCTAGCACAGATACGCAGTATTTT.

Only a few counts were recorded for this clonotype. This chain joins TRBV7-9 and TRBJ2-7, with 8 nucleotides matching TRBD2. Germline V gives CDR1 SEHNR, CDR2 FQNEAQ (reference sequence). Trimming removed 3 bases from V and 4 bases from J; junction bases left unmatched: 5. The CDR3 extends over 14 amino acids. The CDR3 is CASSFSGGVYEQYF. CDR3 DNA sequence: TGTGCCAGCAGCTTTTCCGGGGGGGTATACGAGCAGTACTTC.

This chain connects TRBV20-1 to TRBJ2-3; the D is unclear. There are 14 residues in the CDR3. The V end was cut by 4 bases, the J end by 2 bases, with 13 bases between. CDR1 is DFQATT, CDR2 SNEGSKA, per germline (reference sequence). DNA for the CDR3: TGCAGTGCTACCGAGCCCGGGTACACAGATACGCAGTATTTT. The encoded protein is CSATEPGYTDTQYF.